This TCR beta chain was identified during a study of identical twins (TCRdb year 2016). Notes on the research overall: To test whether fetal clonotypes persist, this study deep-sequenced TCR alpha and beta repertoires from monozygotic twins, from unrelated adults of various ages, and from cord blood. To rule out contamination, the twin experiments were replicated at different times with different library preparation protocols.

Every donor was a healthy Caucasian. The twin cohort comprised three pairs of female monozygotic twins, all aged about 18 to 29 years. CD4+ and CD8+ T cell populations were isolated with positive isolation kits from Invitrogen. The germline V gene provides CDR1 ENHRY and CDR2 SYGVKD. The germline V end is reduced by 10 bases and the J end by 4 bases; junction bases left unmatched: 5. The CDR3 starts with the cysteine, ends with the phenylalanine, and has 14 residues. Only CDR3 DNA remains: 42 bases, in frame from the first base. Library preparation employed 5' RACE. The sequencing machine was an Illumina HiSeq 2000. Template switching introduced a universal primer binding site; the final cDNA contained a unique molecular identifier, enabling accurate counting of TCR cDNA molecules. Specific primers in the conserved constant-segment region were used to synthesize first-strand cDNA for TCR alpha and beta chains. To control for contamination, each cDNA library was double barcoded with a SMART-Mk sample barcode plus Illumina barcodes. TruSeq adapter sequences along with Illumina sample barcodes were introduced in two successive PCR steps. The TCR alpha and beta cDNA libraries were sequenced on the Illumina HiSeq platform using custom primers. Per the authors' processing: Unique molecular identifiers were extracted from raw reads with MiGEC, and CDR3 positions were determined with MiXCR. Recombination models were inferred per individual with the repgenHMM and IGoR tools using an EM algorithm. The tcR package in R was used for shared clonotype analysis, with sharing normalized by the product of cloneset sizes. To study raw recombination free of thymic and clonal selection effects, out-of-frame nonproductive sequences were analyzed. TCRdb passed the public sequencing reads through fastp at Q25 and MiXCR, retaining productive beta sequences. Rows are combined by CDR3 protein, so each entry shows the most common genes and DNA. These V and J calls rely on TCRdb rather than the paper's analysis. For this sample the table gives approximately 530,000 distinct CDR3 sequences, of which around 20% were detected only once. The ten largest clones capture approximately 0.48% of the sample.

This clonotype was seen only a few times. It has no known antigen specificity. No much larger clone is present one base from it, and per-base qualities are unavailable. Points the paper makes about the study in general: Out-of-frame TCR alpha sharing in monozygotic twins was systematically underestimated by recombination models, whereas sharing between unrelated individuals was in agreement with the recombination models. Fewer insertions were carried by abundant cord blood beta clonotypes, a similar but weaker trend appeared in young adult naive repertoires, and no such trend appeared in memory repertoires. Compared with coincidental sharing between unrelated individuals, out-of-frame TCR alpha sequences shared between twins showed an excess of sequences with low generation probability. Because the same donors could not be followed over many years, conclusions were based on cross-sectional statistical analysis. Zero-insertion analyses could be partly confounded by invariant T cells such as MAIT and iNKT, although diverse VJ usage argued against such confounding for most clonotypes. Excess twin sharing in beta out-of-frame sequences was weaker because fewer shared sequences lowered the signal-to-noise ratio.

These data also featured in a second study, about yellow fever vaccine responses in identical twins. In that second paper, the authors write: According to the authors, the vaccine-induced T cell response in identical twins seemed to be partly convergent and partly specific to each individual. In identical twins, the study followed T cell clones that responded to the vaccine with precision.

Sequenced material: CD4+ T cells sorted from blood. The chain uses TRBV10-3 and TRBJ2-1, with TRBD2 identical over 12 junction bases. The receptor's source is a woman aged 18-30 years in good health. The CDR3 protein is CATTTSGRYNEQFF. In nucleotides, the sequence is TGTGCCACAACGACTAGCGGGAGATACAATGAGCAGTTCTTC.